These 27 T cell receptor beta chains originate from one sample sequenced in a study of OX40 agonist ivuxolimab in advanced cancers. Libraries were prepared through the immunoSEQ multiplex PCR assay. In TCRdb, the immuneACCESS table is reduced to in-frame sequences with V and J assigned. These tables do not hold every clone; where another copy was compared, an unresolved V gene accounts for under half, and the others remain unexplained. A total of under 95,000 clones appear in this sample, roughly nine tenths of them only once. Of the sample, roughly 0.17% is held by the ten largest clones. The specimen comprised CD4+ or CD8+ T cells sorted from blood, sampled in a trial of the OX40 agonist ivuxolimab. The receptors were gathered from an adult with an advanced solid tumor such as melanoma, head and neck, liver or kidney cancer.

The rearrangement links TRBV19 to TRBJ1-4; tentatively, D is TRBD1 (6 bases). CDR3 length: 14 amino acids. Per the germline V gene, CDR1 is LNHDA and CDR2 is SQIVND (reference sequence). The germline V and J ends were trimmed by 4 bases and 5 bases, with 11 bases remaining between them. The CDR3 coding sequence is TGTGCCAGTAGTAGAGTCAGGGGCAATGAAAAACTGTTTTTT. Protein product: CASSRVRGNEKLFF.

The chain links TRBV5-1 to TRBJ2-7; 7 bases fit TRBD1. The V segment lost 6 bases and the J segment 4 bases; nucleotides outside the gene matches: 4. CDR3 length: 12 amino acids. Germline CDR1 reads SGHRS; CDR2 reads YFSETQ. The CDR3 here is CASKGTDYEQYF. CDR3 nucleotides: TGCGCCAGCAAGGGGACAGATTACGAGCAGTACTTC.

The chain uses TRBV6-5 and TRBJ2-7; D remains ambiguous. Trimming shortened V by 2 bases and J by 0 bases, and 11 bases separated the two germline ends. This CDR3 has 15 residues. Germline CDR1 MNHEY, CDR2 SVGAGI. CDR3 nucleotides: TGTGCCAGCAGTTACCTCAGTGGGTCCTCCTACGAGCAGTACTTC. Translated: CASSYLSGSSYEQYF.

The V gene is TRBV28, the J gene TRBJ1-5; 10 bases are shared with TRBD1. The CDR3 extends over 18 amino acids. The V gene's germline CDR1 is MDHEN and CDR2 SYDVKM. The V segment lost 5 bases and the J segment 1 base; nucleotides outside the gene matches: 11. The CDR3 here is CASSPGQGSGRSNQPQHF. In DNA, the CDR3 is TGTGCCAGCAGTCCGGGACAGGGGTCCGGTCGGAGCAATCAGCCCCAGCATTTT.

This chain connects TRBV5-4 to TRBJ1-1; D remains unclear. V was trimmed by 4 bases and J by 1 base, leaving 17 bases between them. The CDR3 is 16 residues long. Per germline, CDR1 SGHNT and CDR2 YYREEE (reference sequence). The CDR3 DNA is TGTGCCAGCAGCCCTGACCTTCCGGGCCCGAACACTGAAGCTTTCTTT. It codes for CASSPDLPGPNTEAFF.

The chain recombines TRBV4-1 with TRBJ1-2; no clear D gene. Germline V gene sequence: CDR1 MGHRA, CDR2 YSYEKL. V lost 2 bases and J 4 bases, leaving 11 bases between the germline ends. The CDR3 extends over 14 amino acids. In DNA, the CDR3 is TGCGCCAGCAGCCAAACCCATGGGCCCTATGGCTACACCTTC. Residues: CASSQTHGPYGYTF.

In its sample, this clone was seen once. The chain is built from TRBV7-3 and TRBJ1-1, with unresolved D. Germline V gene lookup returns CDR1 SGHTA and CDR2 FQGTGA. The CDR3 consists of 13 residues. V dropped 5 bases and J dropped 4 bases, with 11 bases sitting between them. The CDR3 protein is CASSLGLSTEAFF. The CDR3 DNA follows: TGTGCCAGCAGCCTAGGGTTATCCACTGAAGCTTTCTTT.

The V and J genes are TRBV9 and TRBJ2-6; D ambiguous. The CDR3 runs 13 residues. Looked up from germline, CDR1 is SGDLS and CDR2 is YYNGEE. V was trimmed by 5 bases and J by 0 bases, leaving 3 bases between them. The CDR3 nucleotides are TGTGCCAGCAGTCGCTCTGGGGCCAACGTCCTGACTTTC. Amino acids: CASSRSGANVLTF.

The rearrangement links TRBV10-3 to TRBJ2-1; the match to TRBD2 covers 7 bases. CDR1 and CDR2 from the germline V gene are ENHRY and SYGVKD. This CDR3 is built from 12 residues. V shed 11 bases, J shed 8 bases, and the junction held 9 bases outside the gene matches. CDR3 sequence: CAPLGEGDEQFF. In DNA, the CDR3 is TGTGCCCCTTTGGGGGAGGGCGATGAGCAGTTCTTC.

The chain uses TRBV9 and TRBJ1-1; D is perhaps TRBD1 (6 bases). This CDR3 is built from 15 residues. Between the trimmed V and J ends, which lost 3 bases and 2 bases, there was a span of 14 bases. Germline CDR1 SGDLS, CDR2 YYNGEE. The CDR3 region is CASSDLQGANTEAFF. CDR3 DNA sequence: TGTGCCAGCAGCGACCTACAGGGAGCCAACACTGAAGCTTTCTTT.

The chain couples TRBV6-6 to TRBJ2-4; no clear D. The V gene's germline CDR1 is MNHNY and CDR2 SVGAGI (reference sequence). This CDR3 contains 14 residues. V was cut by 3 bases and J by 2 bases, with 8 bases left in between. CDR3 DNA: TGTGCCAGCAGTTATACAGAAACCAAAAACATTCAGTACTTC. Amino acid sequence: CASSYTETKNIQYF.

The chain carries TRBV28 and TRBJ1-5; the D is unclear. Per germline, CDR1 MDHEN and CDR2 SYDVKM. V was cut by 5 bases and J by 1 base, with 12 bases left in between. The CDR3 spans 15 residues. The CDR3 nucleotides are TGTGCCAGCAGTCAGATCCAAGGGAGCAATCAGCCCCAGCATTTT. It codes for CASSQIQGSNQPQHF.

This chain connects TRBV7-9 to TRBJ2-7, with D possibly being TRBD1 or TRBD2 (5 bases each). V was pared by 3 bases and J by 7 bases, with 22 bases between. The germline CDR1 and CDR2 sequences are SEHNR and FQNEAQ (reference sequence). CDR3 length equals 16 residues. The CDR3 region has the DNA TGTGCCAGCAGCTTGGGGACGAGTCTCCCCCTGGGGGAGCAGTACTTC. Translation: CASSLGTSLPLGEQYF.

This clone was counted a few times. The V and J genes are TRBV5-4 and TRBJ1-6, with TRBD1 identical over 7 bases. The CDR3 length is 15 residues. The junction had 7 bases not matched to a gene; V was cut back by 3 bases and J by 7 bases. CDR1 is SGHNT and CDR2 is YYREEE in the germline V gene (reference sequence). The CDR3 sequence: CASSSQDRPNSPLHF. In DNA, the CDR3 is TGTGCCAGCAGCTCCCAGGACAGGCCCAATTCACCCCTCCACTTT. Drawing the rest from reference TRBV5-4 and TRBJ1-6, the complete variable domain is ETGVTQSPTHLIKTRGQQVTLRCSSQSGHNTVSWYQQALGQGPQFIFQYYREEENGRGNFPPRFSGLQFPNYSSELNVNALELDDSALYLCASSSQDRPNSPLHFGNGTRLTVT.

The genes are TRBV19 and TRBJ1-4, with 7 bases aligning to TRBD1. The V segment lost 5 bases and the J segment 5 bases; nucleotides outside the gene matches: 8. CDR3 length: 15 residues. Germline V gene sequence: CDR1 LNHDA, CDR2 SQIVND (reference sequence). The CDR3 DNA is TGTGCCAGTAGTTCTCCCCGGGACAGAAATGAAAAACTGTTTTTT. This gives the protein CASSSPRDRNEKLFF.

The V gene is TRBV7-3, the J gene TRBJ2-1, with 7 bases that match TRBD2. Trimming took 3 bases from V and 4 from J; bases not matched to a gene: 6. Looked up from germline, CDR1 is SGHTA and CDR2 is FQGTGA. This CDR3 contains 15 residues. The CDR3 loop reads CASSLSSGPYNEQFF. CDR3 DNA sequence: TGTGCCAGCAGCTTGTCTAGCGGACCTTACAATGAGCAGTTCTTC.

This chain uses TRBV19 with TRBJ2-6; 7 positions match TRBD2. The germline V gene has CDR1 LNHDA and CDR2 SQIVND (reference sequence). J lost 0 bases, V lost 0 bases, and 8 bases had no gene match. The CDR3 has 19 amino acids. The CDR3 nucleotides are TGTGCCAGTAGTATAGATCGGCGACTAGCTAGCTCTGGGGCCAACGTCCTGACTTTC. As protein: CASSIDRRLASSGANVLTF. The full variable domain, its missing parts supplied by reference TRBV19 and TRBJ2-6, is DGGITQSPKYLFRKEGQNVTLSCEQNLNHDAMYWYRQDPGQGLRLIYYSQIVNDFQKGDIAEGYSVSREKKESFPLTVTSAQKNPTAFYLCASSIDRRLASSGANVLTFGAGSRLTVL.

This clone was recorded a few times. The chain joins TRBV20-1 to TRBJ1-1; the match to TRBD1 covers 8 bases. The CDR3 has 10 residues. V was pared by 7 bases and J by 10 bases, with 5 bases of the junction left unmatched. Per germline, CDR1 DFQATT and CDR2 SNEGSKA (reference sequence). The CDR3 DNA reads TGCAGTGGACAGGGGAGGTCAGCTTTCTTT. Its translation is CSGQGRSAFF.

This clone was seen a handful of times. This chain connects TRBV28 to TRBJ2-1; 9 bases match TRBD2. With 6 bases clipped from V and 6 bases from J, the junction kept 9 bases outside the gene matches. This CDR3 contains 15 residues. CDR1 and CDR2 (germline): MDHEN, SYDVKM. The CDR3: CASSPGGRVFNEQFF. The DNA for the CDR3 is TGTGCCAGCAGCCCTGGCGGGAGGGTTTTCAATGAGCAGTTCTTC.

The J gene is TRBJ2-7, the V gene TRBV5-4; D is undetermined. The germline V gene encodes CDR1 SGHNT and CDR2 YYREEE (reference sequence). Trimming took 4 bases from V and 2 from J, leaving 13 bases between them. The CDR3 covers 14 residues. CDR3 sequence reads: CASSPNSGTYEQYF. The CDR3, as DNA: TGTGCCAGCAGCCCGAATAGTGGTACCTACGAGCAGTACTTC.

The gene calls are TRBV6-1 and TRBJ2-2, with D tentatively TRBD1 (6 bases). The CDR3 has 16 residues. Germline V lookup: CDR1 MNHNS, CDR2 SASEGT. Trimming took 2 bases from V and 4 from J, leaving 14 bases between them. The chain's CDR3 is CASSESGLGGTGELFF. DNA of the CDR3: TGTGCCAGCAGTGAATCAGGGTTAGGGGGCACCGGGGAGCTGTTTTTT.

CDR3: CASRVGQGAAYEQYF. The DNA of the CDR3 is TGTGCCAGCAGGGTCGGACAGGGGGCCGCCTACGAGCAGTACTTC. This chain joins TRBV2 and TRBJ2-7, with TRBD1 identical over 11 bases. The V gene end was trimmed by 6 bases and the J gene end by 2 bases; junction bases not matched to a gene: 6. Per germline, CDR1 SNHLY and CDR2 FYNNEI. The CDR3 runs 15 residues.

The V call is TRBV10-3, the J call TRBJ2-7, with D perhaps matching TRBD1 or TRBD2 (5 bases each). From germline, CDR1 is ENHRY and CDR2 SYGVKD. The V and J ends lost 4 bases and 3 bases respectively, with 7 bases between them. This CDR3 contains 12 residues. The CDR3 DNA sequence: TGTGCCATCAGTGGAGGGGACTACGAGCAGTACTTC. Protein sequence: CAISGGDYEQYF.

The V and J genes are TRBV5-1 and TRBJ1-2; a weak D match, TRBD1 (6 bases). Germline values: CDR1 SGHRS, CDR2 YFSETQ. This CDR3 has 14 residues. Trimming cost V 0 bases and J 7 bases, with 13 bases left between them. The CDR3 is CASSLGGTNSGYTF. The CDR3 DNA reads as TGCGCCAGCAGCTTGGGCGGGACAAATAGTGGCTACACCTTC.

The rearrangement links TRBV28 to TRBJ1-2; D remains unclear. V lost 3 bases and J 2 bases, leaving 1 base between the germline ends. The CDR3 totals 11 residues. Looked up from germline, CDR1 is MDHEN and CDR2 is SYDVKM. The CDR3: CASSLNYGYTF. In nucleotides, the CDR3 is TGTGCCAGCAGTTTGAACTATGGCTACACCTTC.

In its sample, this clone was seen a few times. CDR3 sequence (DNA): TGTGCCTGGAGTGTAAAAGTCGGGGTGAACACTGAAGCTTTCTTT. As protein: CAWSVKVGVNTEAFF. The chain combines TRBV30 with TRBJ1-1, with D unresolved. Deletions cut 0 bases from V and 0 bases from J, with 11 bases between. The CDR3 is made up of 15 amino acids. Germline assignment: CDR1 GTSNPN and CDR2 SVGIG (reference sequence).

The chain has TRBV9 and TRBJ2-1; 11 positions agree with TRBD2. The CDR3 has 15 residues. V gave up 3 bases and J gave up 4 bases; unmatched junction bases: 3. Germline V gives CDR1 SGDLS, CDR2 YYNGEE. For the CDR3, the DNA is TGTGCCAGCAGCGAGCTAGCGGGGGGTTACAATGAGCAGTTCTTC. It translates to CASSELAGGYNEQFF.